The sequence of this TCR beta chain was determined in a study of blood T cell repertoires in COVID-19. Overall study: Acute and convalescent COVID-19 samples came from the United States, Italy and Spain. PBMCs, B-cell-depleted T cells, or T cells provided the cDNA or gDNA that made up the material.

The CDR3 is made up of 17 amino acids. Losses at the gene ends were 1 base for V and 6 bases for J; bases not matched to a gene: 13. Germline V CDR1 and CDR2: LNHDA, SQIVND (reference sequence). Source study methods: Amplification with reference gene primers provided the estimates of nucleated cell counts. The method was immunoSEQ multiplex PCR; TCRdb's version includes in-frame clones alone and lacks a portion of them. V and J calls and clone size follow that table, whereas D and trimming were derived from the DNA. The sample records over 200,000 clones, 89% being singletons. The TCR was taken from a woman aged 35 to 49 with acute or convalescent COVID-19. The chain carries TRBV19 and TRBJ2-7, with TRBD2 matching over 9 bases. The sample consisted of peripheral blood. The CDR3 nucleotides read TGTGCCAGTAGTATAGCATCGAAGCGGGGGGCGTTGGGCGAGCAGTACGTC. This sequence encodes CASSIASKRGALGEQYV.